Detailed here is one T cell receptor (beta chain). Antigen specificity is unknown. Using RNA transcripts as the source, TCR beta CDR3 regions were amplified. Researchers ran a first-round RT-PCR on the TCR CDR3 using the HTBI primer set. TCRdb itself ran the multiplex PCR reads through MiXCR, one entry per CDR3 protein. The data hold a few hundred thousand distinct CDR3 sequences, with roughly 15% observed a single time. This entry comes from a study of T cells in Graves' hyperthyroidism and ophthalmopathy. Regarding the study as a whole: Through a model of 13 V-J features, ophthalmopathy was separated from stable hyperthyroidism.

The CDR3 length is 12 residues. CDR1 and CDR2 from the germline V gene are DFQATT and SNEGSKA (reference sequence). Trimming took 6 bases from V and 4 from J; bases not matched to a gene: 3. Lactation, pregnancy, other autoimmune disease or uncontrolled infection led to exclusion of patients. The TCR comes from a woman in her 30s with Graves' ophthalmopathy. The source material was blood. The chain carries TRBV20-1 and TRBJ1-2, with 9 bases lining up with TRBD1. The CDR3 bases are TGCAGTGCCGGGACAGGGACCTATGGCTACACCTTC. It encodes CSAGTGTYGYTF.